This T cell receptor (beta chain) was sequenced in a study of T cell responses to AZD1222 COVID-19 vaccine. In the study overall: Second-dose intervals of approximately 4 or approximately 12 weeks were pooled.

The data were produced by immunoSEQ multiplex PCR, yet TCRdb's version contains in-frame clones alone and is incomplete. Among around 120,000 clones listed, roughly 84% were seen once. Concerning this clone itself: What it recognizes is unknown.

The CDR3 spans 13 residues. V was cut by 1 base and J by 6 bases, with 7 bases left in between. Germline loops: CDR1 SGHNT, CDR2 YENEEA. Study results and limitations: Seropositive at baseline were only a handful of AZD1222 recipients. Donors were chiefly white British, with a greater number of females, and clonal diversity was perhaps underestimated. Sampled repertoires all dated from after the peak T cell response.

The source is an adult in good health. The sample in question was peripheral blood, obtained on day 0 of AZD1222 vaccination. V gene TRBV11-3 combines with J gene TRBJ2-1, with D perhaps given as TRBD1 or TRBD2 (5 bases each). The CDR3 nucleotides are TGTGCCAGCAGCTTAGGAGGGGTCAATGAGCAGTTCTTC. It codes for CASSLGGVNEQFF.